The 14 T cell receptor beta chains given below trace back to one sample, sequenced in a study of T cell responses to AZD1222 COVID-19 vaccine. The protocol was immunoSEQ multiplex PCR, while the TCRdb copy is restricted to in-frame clones and leaves out a portion. Here the sample spans tens of thousands of clones, approximately 88% being singletons. The sample was peripheral blood, taken 28 days after the second AZD1222 dose. These receptors were obtained from an adult who received the AZD1222 COVID-19 vaccine.

V gene TRBV27 combines with J gene TRBJ1-1; no clear D. The CDR3 runs 14 residues. V was trimmed by 7 bases and J by 1 base, leaving 13 bases between them. Germline CDR1 reads MNHEY; CDR2 reads SMNVEV (reference sequence). CDR3 DNA: TGTGCCAGCAAGGGTTGGCAGACGAACACTGAAGCTTTCTTT. Its protein is CASKGWQTNTEAFF.

The rearrangement joins TRBV18 to TRBJ1-4, with no clear D. The V gene lost 5 bases and the J gene lost 4 bases, with 8 bases spanning the gap. CDR3 length: 13 amino acids. In germline, CDR1 is KGHSH, CDR2 LQKENI. CDR3 bases: TGTGCCAGCTCATCGAGGGTTAATGAAAAACTGTTTTTT. Translating it yields CASSSRVNEKLFF.

The genes are TRBV5-1 and TRBJ1-1, with D unclear. V dropped 1 base and J dropped 1 base, with 8 bases sitting between them. CDR1 and CDR2 from the germline V gene are SGHRS and YFSETQ. The CDR3 has 14 residues. CDR3 loop: CASSLITENTEAFF. The CDR3 coding sequence is TGCGCCAGCAGCTTGATCACAGAGAACACTGAAGCTTTCTTT.

This CDR3 is CASSKGMTGGSASEQYF. The CDR3 DNA follows: TGTGCCAGCAGCAAAGGGATGACAGGGGGCTCCGCCTCCGAGCAGTACTTC. The chain links TRBV21-1 to TRBJ2-7; the table names TRBD1, a call not compared with the DNA. TRBV21-1 is a pseudogene segment. There are 17 residues in the CDR3.

This clone was found once. The genes are TRBV7-8 and TRBJ2-1; 12 bases are a match to TRBD2. This CDR3 spans 18 amino acids. Germline assignment: CDR1 SGHVS and CDR2 FQNEAQ. The V segment lost 1 base and the J segment 3 bases; nucleotides outside the gene matches: 7. The CDR3 region has the DNA TGTGCCAGCAGCTTAGAGCGGGCTAGCGGGAGGGTCTACAATGAGCAGTTCTTC. This codes for CASSLERASGRVYNEQFF.

The chain employs TRBV11-2 and TRBJ2-7, with 8 bases matching TRBD2. The ends lost 0 bases at V and 7 bases at J; junction bases unmatched: 5. CDR3 length: 14 amino acids. Germline CDR1 and CDR2: SGHAT and FQNNGV. The CDR3 reads CASSLEPGLGEQYF. The CDR3 DNA is TGTGCCAGCAGCTTAGAACCGGGACTAGGAGAGCAGTACTTC.

The rearrangement uses TRBV11-1 and TRBJ2-5; 11 bases match TRBD1. Germline CDR1 and CDR2: SGHAT and FQDESV (reference sequence). V gave up 4 bases and J gave up 5 bases; unmatched junction bases: 6. This CDR3 comprises 15 residues. The CDR3 DNA is TGTGCCAGCAGCTCCGGGACAGGGGGTAGGGAGACCCAGTACTTC. Translated, it gives CASSSGTGGRETQYF.

The rearrangement uses TRBV9 and TRBJ2-7; the D call may be TRBD1 or TRBD2 (5 bases each). Germline CDR1 is SGDLS and CDR2 is YYNGEE. This CDR3 has 12 residues. V was pared by 2 bases and J by 5 bases, with 8 bases between. The CDR3 region is CASSVGDDEQYF. CDR3 in DNA: TGTGCCAGCAGCGTTGGGGACGACGAGCAGTACTTC.

This rearrangement joins TRBV3-1 (or the pseudogene TRBV3-2) to TRBJ2-7; D tentatively fits TRBD1 or TRBD2 (5 bases each). This CDR3 has 13 residues. Germline CDR1 LGHDT, CDR2 YNNKEL (reference sequence). V was cut by 4 bases and J by 2 bases, with 9 bases left in between. In DNA, the CDR3 is TGTGCCAGCAGCCGGGACGGTCCCTACGAGCAGTACTTC. Translated, it gives CASSRDGPYEQYF.

The chain couples TRBV11-2 to TRBJ2-7; TRBD2 might be the D (5 bases). CDR1 and CDR2 (germline): SGHAT, FQNNGV. This CDR3 spans 14 amino acids. The V gene lost 7 bases and the J gene lost 2 bases, with 15 bases spanning the gap. The chain's CDR3 is CASNEISAPYEQYF. DNA for the CDR3: TGTGCCAGCAACGAAATTAGCGCTCCCTACGAGCAGTACTTC.

Written as DNA, the CDR3 is TGCGCCAGCAGCCAAGATAGTCAGGGGGGAAATCAGCCCCAGCATTTT. This sequence encodes CASSQDSQGGNQPQHF. The genes are TRBV4-3 and TRBJ1-5, with 7 bases fitting TRBD1. From germline, CDR1 is LGHNA and CDR2 YSLEER. The CDR3 runs to 16 residues. The V and J ends lost 0 bases and 4 bases, in that order; junction bases with no gene match: 6.

The chain employs TRBV19 and TRBJ1-2, with D possibly matching TRBD1 (6 bases). The V end lost 7 bases, the J end lost 7 bases, and 13 bases lay between the germline ends. Germline lookup yields CDR1 LNHDA and CDR2 SQIVND (reference sequence). This CDR3 has 12 residues. CDR3 amino acids: CASKQGDLGYTF. CDR3 in DNA: TGTGCCAGTAAACAGGGAGATCTTGGCTACACCTTC.

The chain combines TRBV24-1 with TRBJ2-3; D unclear. V was cut by 3 bases and J by 6 bases, with 9 bases left in between. CDR1 KGHDR and CDR2 SFDVKD come from the germline V gene. This CDR3 comprises 13 residues. This CDR3 is CATSDHARDTQYF. The CDR3 DNA sequence: TGTGCCACCAGTGATCACGCCCGGGATACGCAGTATTTT.

This clone is large. The V and J genes are TRBV2 and TRBJ1-1; 8 bases map to TRBD1. Germline V gives CDR1 SNHLY, CDR2 FYNNEI. This CDR3 has 15 amino acids. V trimming: 1 base; J trimming: 4 bases; junction bases outside the gene matches: 5. The CDR3 sequence is CASSEDRGSGTEAFF. CDR3 bases: TGTGCCAGCAGTGAAGACAGGGGGTCGGGCACTGAAGCTTTCTTT.